Listed below are T cell receptor beta chains from one sample, sequenced in a study of blood T cells in healthy people across ages. Using its own MiXCR run on the 5' RACE reads, TCRdb lists one record per CDR3 protein. The table has over a million distinct CDR3 sequences, less than 50% seen once. The sequenced sample consisted of blood. The receptors shown here come from a woman aged 55-70 years in good health. Both conserved end residues are part of each CDR3. Each record gives: J gene, clone size, V gene, D gene, CDR3 protein, CDR3 DNA. A D gene is named only where the DNA matches it firmly. A row's size may be missing; if present it is once, few, many or a size class.

J: TRBJ1-2
size: NA
V: TRBV14
D: NA
CDR3: CASSQDTAYGYTF
DNA: TGTGCCAGCAGCCAAGACACAGCCTATGGCTACACCTTC

J: TRBJ1-2
size: many
V: TRBV27
D: TRBD1
CDR3: CATSTGPGGYTF
DNA: TGTGCCACCTCGACAGGGCCTGGTGGCTACACCTTC

J: TRBJ2-1
size: NA
V: TRBV20-1
D: TRBD2
CDR3: CSACGRSYNEQIF
DNA: TGCAGTGCTTGCGGGAGGTCCTACAATGAGCAGATCTTC

J: TRBJ1-5
size: NA
V: TRBV7-8
D: TRBD1
CDR3: CASSLALGQGSSNQPQHF
DNA: TGTGCCAGCAGCTTAGCTCTGGGACAGGGGTCTAGCAATCAGCCCCAGCATTTT

J: TRBJ2-7
size: NA
V: TRBV4-1
D: NA
CDR3: CASSPSAQGIYEQYF
DNA: TGCGCCAGCAGCCCTAGTGCACAGGGAATCTACGAGCAGTACTTC

J: TRBJ1-5
size: NA
V: TRBV12-3/TRBV12-4
D: NA
CDR3: CASGRSLSNQPQHF
DNA: TGTGCCAGCGGCCGTAGTCTTAGCAATCAGCCCCAGCATTTT

J: TRBJ2-2
size: NA
V: TRBV5-1
D: TRBD1
CDR3: CASGLFRDRGTGELFF
DNA: TGCGCCAGCGGCTTATTCCGGGACAGGGGCACCGGGGAGCTGTTTTTT

J: TRBJ1-6
size: NA
V: TRBV20-1
D: TRBD1
CDR3: CSAQKPGQGGSPLHF
DNA: TGCAGTGCGCAGAAACCTGGACAGGGAGGCTCACCCCTCCACTTT

J: TRBJ2-1
size: NA
V: TRBV20-1
D: NA
CDR3: CSARAPPGDPGRRSYNEQFF
DNA: TGCAGTGCTAGAGCCCCCCCGGGAGACCCGGGACGCCGCTCCTACAATGAGCAGTTCTTC

J: TRBJ1-1
size: NA
V: TRBV19
D: NA
CDR3: CASSMGVTANTEAFF
DNA: TGTGCCAGTAGTATGGGCGTAACAGCTAACACTGAAGCTTTCTTT

J: TRBJ2-4
size: NA
V: TRBV6-6
D: NA
CDR3: CASSYSSEEAKNIQYF
DNA: TGTGCCAGCAGTTACTCGAGTGAAGAAGCCAAAAACATTCAGTACTTC

J: TRBJ2-7
size: many
V: TRBV20-1
D: TRBD2
CDR3: CSAAPGLATYEQYF
DNA: TGCAGTGCCGCCCCGGGACTAGCTACCTACGAGCAGTACTTC

J: TRBJ2-3
size: NA
V: TRBV29-1
D: NA
CDR3: CSVLSGTDTRYF
DNA: TGCAGCGTTCTTAGCGGCACAGATACGCGGTATTTT

J: TRBJ2-7
size: few
V: TRBV3-1
D: NA
CDR3: CASSQGPAPYEQYF
DNA: TGTGCCAGCAGCCAAGGGCCGGCCCCCTACGAGCAGTACTTC

J: TRBJ2-1
size: few
V: TRBV7-9
D: TRBD2
CDR3: CASSSRISGPYNEQFF
DNA: TGTGCCAGCAGCTCCAGGATTAGCGGGCCCTACAATGAGCAGTTCTTC

J: TRBJ1-6
size: NA
V: TRBV6-5
D: NA
CDR3: CASRPTGVVNSPLHF
DNA: TGTGCCAGCAGACCCACGGGCGTAGTTAATTCACCCCTCCACTTT

J: TRBJ2-3
size: NA
V: TRBV11-3
D: NA
CDR3: CTSSPSDPTDTQYF
DNA: TGTACCAGCAGCCCCAGCGACCCCACAGATACGCAGTATTTT

J: TRBJ2-5
size: NA
V: TRBV7-2
D: TRBD2
CDR3: CASSSNPGTKKFNEQYF
DNA: TGTGCCAGCAGCTCAAACCCCGGGACTAAGAAGTTCAATGAGCAGTACTTC

J: TRBJ2-7
size: few
V: TRBV20-1
D: TRBD2
CDR3: CSARDRGTSGRFRVEQYF
DNA: TGCAGTGCTAGAGATCGGGGGACTAGCGGACGGTTCAGGGTCGAGCAGTACTTC

J: TRBJ1-5
size: NA
V: TRBV15
D: NA
CDR3: CATSNRDPREPQHF
DNA: TGTGCCACCAGCAACCGGGACCCTAGGGAGCCCCAGCATTTT

J: TRBJ2-7
size: NA
V: TRBV19
D: TRBD2
CDR3: CASSRTSVSYEQYF
DNA: TGTGCCAGTAGTAGGACTAGCGTCTCCTACGAGCAGTACTTC

J: TRBJ2-5
size: NA
V: TRBV20-1
D: NA
CDR3: CGAYLLARETQYF
DNA: TGCGGTGCTTACCTACTAGCACGCGAGACCCAGTACTTC

J: TRBJ2-1
size: NA
V: TRBV2
D: NA
CDR3: CTSSVIFETQARYEQFF
DNA: TGTACCAGCAGCGTCATTTTTGAGACTCAGGCTAGGTATGAGCAGTTCTTC

J: TRBJ1-5
size: NA
V: TRBV6-1
D: TRBD1
CDR3: CAGSEWRGQGYQPQHF
DNA: TGTGCCGGCAGTGAATGGCGGGGACAGGGTTATCAGCCCCAGCATTTT

J: TRBJ2-7
size: NA
V: TRBV7-9
D: TRBD1
CDR3: CASSSSAGTATYEQYF
DNA: TGTGCCAGCAGCAGCTCAGCCGGGACAGCCACCTACGAGCAGTACTTC

J: TRBJ2-1
size: NA
V: TRBV20-1
D: TRBD2
CDR3: CRALEREGPRGSYNEQFF
DNA: TGCAGAGCCCTGGAGCGGGAGGGCCCGCGGGGCTCCTACAATGAGCAGTTCTTC

J: TRBJ2-1
size: NA
V: TRBV6-5
D: NA
CDR3: CASSDLGSHEQFF
DNA: TGTGCCAGCAGTGACTTGGGGTCGCATGAGCAGTTCTTC

J: TRBJ2-7
size: NA
V: TRBV2
D: NA
CDR3: CASSDTVYNEQYF
DNA: TGTGCCAGCAGTGACACAGTCTACAATGAGCAGTACTTC

J: TRBJ2-1
size: NA
V: TRBV29-1
D: NA
CDR3: CSVGTNEQFF
DNA: TGCAGCGTTGGGACCAATGAGCAGTTCTTC

J: TRBJ2-5
size: NA
V: TRBV12-3/TRBV12-4
D: TRBD1
CDR3: CASRGTGGRKTQYF
DNA: TGTGCCAGCAGAGGAACAGGGGGCAGAAAGACCCAGTACTTC

J: TRBJ2-2
size: NA
V: TRBV4-1
D: TRBD2
CDR3: CASSHLAGVGTGELFF
DNA: TGCGCCAGCAGCCACTTAGCGGGAGTGGGTACCGGGGAGCTGTTTTTT

J: TRBJ2-5
size: many
V: TRBV12-3/TRBV12-4
D: TRBD1
CDR3: CASSSRQGQETQYF
DNA: TGTGCCAGCAGTTCCAGACAGGGGCAGGAGACCCAGTACTTC

J: TRBJ1-6
size: many
V: TRBV2
D: NA
CDR3: CASRGDTSSYNSPLHF
DNA: TGTGCCAGCAGGGGAGACACGAGCTCCTATAATTCACCCCTCCACTTT

J: TRBJ1-2
size: few
V: TRBV20-1
D: NA
CDR3: CSARSRPRGGYTF
DNA: TGCAGTGCTAGATCCCGGCCACGGGGAGGCTACACCTTC

J: TRBJ2-5
size: NA
V: TRBV11-2
D: TRBD1
CDR3: CASSFPWNLQGFSPETQYF
DNA: TGTGCCAGCAGCTTCCCCTGGAACTTACAGGGGTTCTCCCCAGAGACCCAGTACTTC

J: TRBJ2-5
size: NA
V: TRBV12-3/TRBV12-4
D: NA
CDR3: CASSLAGQGLGQYF
DNA: TGTGCCAGCAGTTTAGCGGGACAAGGCCTCGGGCAGTACTTC

J: TRBJ2-1
size: few
V: TRBV2
D: TRBD2
CDR3: CASSERRGRSDEQFF
DNA: TGTGCCAGCAGTGAACGACGCGGGAGAAGTGATGAGCAGTTCTTC

J: TRBJ2-7
size: once
V: TRBV10-3
D: TRBD2
CDR3: CAISALALTSRRSYEQYF
DNA: TGTGCCATCAGTGCCTTGGCCCTGACTAGCCGGAGATCCTACGAGCAGTACTTC

J: TRBJ2-7
size: NA
V: TRBV4-2
D: TRBD2
CDR3: CASSQVSSGRAYEQYF
DNA: TGTGCCAGCAGCCAAGTATCTAGCGGGAGGGCCTACGAGCAGTACTTC

J: TRBJ2-5
size: NA
V: TRBV14
D: NA
CDR3: CASSPTGRQETQYF
DNA: TGTGCCAGCAGCCCGACAGGGAGGCAAGAGACCCAGTACTTC

J: TRBJ2-3
size: once
V: TRBV12-3/TRBV12-4
D: NA
CDR3: CASSRGLDTDTQYF
DNA: TGTGCCAGCAGCCGGGGTCTAGACACAGATACGCAGTATTTT

J: TRBJ2-3
size: NA
V: TRBV12-3/TRBV12-4
D: TRBD2
CDR3: CASLPSGYTDTQYF
DNA: TGTGCCAGCTTGCCTAGCGGGTACACAGATACGCAGTATTTT

J: TRBJ2-5
size: NA
V: TRBV7-6
D: TRBD2
CDR3: CASSSSGIRETQYF
DNA: TGTGCCAGCAGCTCGAGCGGGATCCGAGAGACCCAGTACTTC

J: TRBJ2-7
size: few
V: TRBV5-1
D: TRBD2
CDR3: CASSLRLADSYEQYF
DNA: TGCGCCAGCAGCTTAAGACTAGCGGACTCCTACGAGCAGTACTTC

J: TRBJ2-7
size: few
V: TRBV5-1
D: TRBD2
CDR3: CASSLTGATQFSGSQYF
DNA: TGCGCCAGCAGCTTGACGGGGGCTACCCAATTTAGCGGGAGTCAGTACTTC

J: TRBJ2-5
size: NA
V: TRBV20-1
D: TRBD2
CDR3: CSAPGLAGMETQYF
DNA: TGCAGTGCCCCAGGACTAGCGGGAATGGAGACCCAGTACTTC

J: TRBJ2-7
size: few
V: TRBV7-9
D: TRBD2
CDR3: CASSPGLAGKYRSYEQYF
DNA: TGTGCCAGCAGCCCGGGACTAGCGGGAAAGTATCGCTCCTACGAGCAGTACTTC

J: TRBJ2-3
size: NA
V: TRBV4-2
D: TRBD1
CDR3: CASSPRTGPDTQYF
DNA: TGTGCCAGCAGCCCTCGGACAGGACCCGATACGCAGTATTTT

J: TRBJ2-7
size: few
V: TRBV15
D: TRBD2
CDR3: CATSTQTSGADEQYF
DNA: TGTGCCACCAGCACGCAGACTAGCGGGGCGGACGAGCAGTACTTC

J: TRBJ2-1
size: NA
V: TRBV9
D: TRBD2
CDR3: CASSVAGTINEQFF
DNA: TGTGCCAGCAGCGTAGCCGGGACTATCAATGAGCAGTTCTTC

J: TRBJ2-7
size: NA
V: TRBV4-1
D: NA
CDR3: CASSQDNPGPYEQYF
DNA: TGCGCCAGCAGCCAAGATAATCCGGGTCCCTACGAGCAGTACTTC

J: TRBJ2-5
size: NA
V: TRBV20-1
D: NA
CDR3: CSATPPRWETQYF
DNA: TGCAGTGCTACACCGCCTAGGTGGGAGACCCAGTACTTC

J: TRBJ2-1
size: NA
V: TRBV5-1
D: NA
CDR3: CASSFGETSSYNEQFF
DNA: TGCGCCAGCAGCTTCGGGGAGACCAGCTCCTACAATGAGCAGTTCTTC

J: TRBJ2-7
size: NA
V: TRBV3-1
D: NA
CDR3: CASSTLTGCYEQYF
DNA: TGTGCCAGCAGCACTCTGACAGGATGCTACGAGCAGTACTTC